Listed below are T cell receptor beta chains from one sample, sequenced in a study of blood T cell repertoires in COVID-19. TCRdb's copy holds only in-frame clones and misses some; the assay was immunoSEQ multiplex PCR. The sample lists roughly 32,000 clones, roughly 85% occurring once. What was sequenced was peripheral blood. These receptors were collected from an elderly man with active COVID-19. Each CDR3 is given with its conserved first and last residue. The D gene is left open where the match is weak. Clone size, where shown, is once, few, many, or a class for clones that have expanded.

DNA: TGTGCCAGCAGTCCCGCTGACAGGGACACCGGGGAGCTGTTTTTT
CDR3: CASSPADRDTGELFF
J: TRBJ2-2
size: -
V: TRBV28
D: TRBD1

DNA: TGTGCCAGTTGGGGGGGGTTCACTGAAGCTTTCTTT
CDR3: CASWGGFTEAFF
J: TRBJ1-1
size: -
V: TRBV6-6
D: -

DNA: TGCGCCAGCAGCCACCGACAGGGTAGTACTGAAGCTTTCTTT
CDR3: CASSHRQGSTEAFF
J: TRBJ1-1
size: few
V: TRBV4-1
D: TRBD1

DNA: TGTGCCAGCAGCTTGGACAGCTATGGCTACACCTTC
CDR3: CASSLDSYGYTF
J: TRBJ1-2
size: -
V: TRBV5-6
D: -

DNA: TGTGCCAGCAGAGCAAGTGGAGCGGAGACCCAGTACTTC
CDR3: CASRASGAETQYF
J: TRBJ2-5
size: -
V: TRBV7-9
D: -

DNA: TGTGCCAGCAGTGAAACAGGGGCTGGAGGAAACACCATATATTTT
CDR3: CASSETGAGGNTIYF
J: TRBJ1-3
size: -
V: TRBV2
D: TRBD1

DNA: TGTGCCAGCAGTTTCAGAGGGAGCACTGAAGCTTTCTTT
CDR3: CASSFRGSTEAFF
J: TRBJ1-1
size: -
V: TRBV12-3/TRBV12-4
D: -

DNA: TGCGCCAGCAGCCAAGATCTCCGCAGGGGGATTGCCGGGGAGCTGTTTTTT
CDR3: CASSQDLRRGIAGELFF
J: TRBJ2-2
size: -
V: TRBV4-3
D: TRBD1

DNA: TGTGCCATCACCCCTAGCGGGGGGCGGGAGACCCAGTACTTC
CDR3: CAITPSGGRETQYF
J: TRBJ2-5
size: -
V: TRBV10-3
D: TRBD2

DNA: TGTGCCATCAGTGAGTCGAATATGCCCCCGGCCTACGAGCAGTACTTC
CDR3: CAISESNMPPAYEQYF
J: TRBJ2-7
size: -
V: TRBV10-3
D: -

DNA: TGTGCCAGTAGTCCGGACTACGGGACCCAGTACTTC
CDR3: CASSPDYGTQYF
J: TRBJ2-5
size: -
V: TRBV19
D: -

DNA: TGTGCCAGCAGCTTCGCCGGGACAGCCCAAGGGAGGCAGTACTTC
CDR3: CASSFAGTAQGRQYF
J: TRBJ2-7
size: -
V: TRBV7-9
D: TRBD1

DNA: TGTGCCAGCAGCCAAGGATGGCAGGCCCAAGAGACCCAGTACTTC
CDR3: CASSQGWQAQETQYF
J: TRBJ2-5
size: -
V: TRBV3-1/TRBV3-2
D: -

DNA: TGTGCCAGCTCACCGACAGGGTGGGATGAAAAACTGTTTTTT
CDR3: CASSPTGWDEKLFF
J: TRBJ1-4
size: -
V: TRBV18
D: TRBD1

DNA: TGTGCCAGTAGTATAGTGGGCCCAGGCCAGGCCGGCTACACCTTC
CDR3: CASSIVGPGQAGYTF
J: TRBJ1-2
size: once
V: TRBV19
D: -

DNA: TGCGCCAGCAGCCCCGGGACTACGATTAAAGGGATAGAGACCCAGTACTTC
CDR3: CASSPGTTIKGIETQYF
J: TRBJ2-5
size: -
V: TRBV5-1
D: TRBD2

DNA: TGCAGCGTAGTCACAGGGGGGAATGAAAAACTGTTTTTT
CDR3: CSVVTGGNEKLFF
J: TRBJ1-4
size: -
V: TRBV29-1
D: TRBD1

DNA: TGTGCCAGCAACTCCTGGCGGGACAGGTCCTTCACCTCTGGAAACACCATATATTTT
CDR3: CASNSWRDRSFTSGNTIYF
J: TRBJ1-3
size: once
V: TRBV5-6
D: TRBD1

DNA: TGTGCCAGCAGCTTCCTCGGGGGGGAGCAGTACTTC
CDR3: CASSFLGGEQYF
J: TRBJ2-7
size: -
V: TRBV7-2
D: TRBD2

DNA: TGTGCCAGCGAGGCCTCTGGAAACACCATATATTTT
CDR3: CASEASGNTIYF
J: TRBJ1-3
size: few
V: TRBV28
D: -

DNA: TGTGCCGCAACCGGAGGGCACGAGCAGTACTTC
CDR3: CAATGGHEQYF
J: TRBJ2-7
size: -
V: TRBV10-3
D: -

DNA: TGTGCCAGCAGCTTAGGGGTGACTAGCGGGGCGGAGACCCAGTACTTC
CDR3: CASSLGVTSGAETQYF
J: TRBJ2-5
size: once
V: TRBV7-2
D: TRBD2

DNA: TGTGCCAGCAGCAAACTAGCGGGGGGGGACCAGGCGCAGTTCTTC
CDR3: CASSKLAGGDQAQFF
J: TRBJ2-1
size: -
V: TRBV9
D: TRBD2

DNA: TGTGCCAGCAGCGACGAGATAATAGCGGGGGGCGGGTACAATGAGCAGTTCTTC
CDR3: CASSDEIIAGGGYNEQFF
J: TRBJ2-1
size: -
V: TRBV3-1/TRBV3-2
D: TRBD2

DNA: TGTGCCAGCAGTCCCGGGACAGACTATGGCTACACCTTC
CDR3: CASSPGTDYGYTF
J: TRBJ1-2
size: -
V: TRBV6-5
D: TRBD1

DNA: TGCGCCAGCAGCCCGGGACAGGGGGCAAGTACTGAAGCTTTCTTT
CDR3: CASSPGQGASTEAFF
J: TRBJ1-1
size: -
V: TRBV5-1
D: TRBD1

DNA: TGTGCCAGCTCACCAAGAAGGGCAGGGGGAGATTATAATTCACCCCTCCACTTT
CDR3: CASSPRRAGGDYNSPLHF
J: TRBJ1-6
size: -
V: TRBV18
D: TRBD1

DNA: TGTGCCAGCAGCTCTCTAACCAGGACTGGGTCTGGAGAGCAGTACTTC
CDR3: CASSSLTRTGSGEQYF
J: TRBJ2-7
size: -
V: TRBV5-4
D: -

DNA: TGCGGGGGAACACAGGGGAAAAACACTGAAGCTTTCTTT
CDR3: CGGTQGKNTEAFF
J: TRBJ1-1
size: -
V: TRBV29-1
D: TRBD1

DNA: TGTGCCAGCAGCCCGGGGGGCCGTGGAGATACGCAGTATTTT
CDR3: CASSPGGRGDTQYF
J: TRBJ2-3
size: -
V: TRBV13
D: -

DNA: TGTGCCAGCAACAACTATTACGAGCAGTACTTC
CDR3: CASNNYYEQYF
J: TRBJ2-7
size: -
V: TRBV25-1
D: -

DNA: TGTGCCAGCAGCCTAGGGACAGTAAATCAGCCCCAGCATTTT
CDR3: CASSLGTVNQPQHF
J: TRBJ1-5
size: -
V: TRBV7-9
D: TRBD1

DNA: TGTGCCAGCAGCTTTGCGGGGTCTCCAGATACGCAGTATTTT
CDR3: CASSFAGSPDTQYF
J: TRBJ2-3
size: -
V: TRBV7-2
D: -

DNA: TGTGCCATCAGTGACCCCGGGGGGGGGTACAATGAGCAGTTCTTC
CDR3: CAISDPGGGYNEQFF
J: TRBJ2-1
size: -
V: TRBV10-3
D: TRBD2

DNA: TGCGCCAGCAGCTTGGGGCTGGCGAACACTGAAGCTTTCTTT
CDR3: CASSLGLANTEAFF
J: TRBJ1-1
size: -
V: TRBV5-1
D: -

DNA: TGTGCCAGCAGCTTGGTCCCATGGGCGTCCTCCTACAATGAGCAGTTCTTC
CDR3: CASSLVPWASSYNEQFF
J: TRBJ2-1
size: -
V: TRBV5-6
D: -

DNA: TGTGCCAGCAGTTACTCGCTACAGGGGGCTGGAAACACCATATATTTT
CDR3: CASSYSLQGAGNTIYF
J: TRBJ1-3
size: -
V: TRBV6-5
D: TRBD1

DNA: TGTGCCAGCAGCTACGTGGGGGGAGGAAACACCATATATTTT
CDR3: CASSYVGGGNTIYF
J: TRBJ1-3
size: -
V: TRBV5-6
D: -

DNA: TGTGCCAGCAGTTACTCCGGGGGTGACGGCTACACCTTC
CDR3: CASSYSGGDGYTF
J: TRBJ1-2
size: -
V: TRBV6-5
D: -

DNA: TGTGCCAGCAGCTTGGGCCCAGGGTCCGGAAACACCATATATTTT
CDR3: CASSLGPGSGNTIYF
J: TRBJ1-3
size: -
V: TRBV5-6
D: -